This paragraph covers one T cell receptor beta chain sequence. Its antigen is unknown. The record originates from a study of lymphopenia after photon versus proton radiotherapy. General study results and limits: After lymphocyte nadir, photon-treated repertoires showed oligoclonal expansion, especially CD8+ Temra.

The repertoire was sequenced with immunoSEQ multiplex PCR; TCRdb's copy has only in-frame clones and lacks some. Of about 19,000 clones listed, about 90% are singletons. The ends were cut back, 6 bases at V and 3 bases at J, with 12 bases in the middle. This CDR3 spans 14 amino acids. V and J are TRBV23-1 and TRBJ1-5; D is undetermined. TRBV23-1 is an ORF for which the function is uncertain. The source of this sequence is a man aged 55 to 70 with pancreatic cancer. Material: peripheral blood, obtained from a patient treated with photon-based radiotherapy. CDR3: CASSKSAANQPQHF. The CDR3 DNA is TGCGCCAGCAGCAAGTCGGCAGCCAATCAGCCCCAGCATTTT.